This T cell receptor (beta chain) is from a study of CD8 T cells in ankylosing spondylitis. There are 15 residues in the CDR3. The trim removed 5 bases at V and 0 bases at J, leaving 7 bases unmatched. Per germline, CDR1 SGHTA and CDR2 FQGNSA. Study results and caveats: Ankylosing spondylitis blood appeared to carry a characteristic TCR beta motif of 7 or 8 highly homologous variants. Reported data indicate significant enrichment of disease-linked clones within matched ankylosing spondylitis synovial fluid.

This clonotype was counted at least ten times. Its antigen remains unknown. Making the TCR beta libraries involved quantitative 5'-RACE with molecular barcodes. In TCRdb, the 5' RACE reads were re-called with MiXCR into one record per CDR3 protein. The sample records over 110,000 distinct CDR3 sequences, roughly 8% being singletons. Specimen: synovial fluid, either unsorted or a sorted T cell fraction (not recorded which). The chain uses TRBV7-2 and TRBJ2-7; TRBD2 matches 7 bases. The receptor comes from a male donor with ankylosing spondylitis. The CDR3, as DNA: TGTGCCAGCAGCCCCTCCGGCGGGGGCTCCTACGAGCAGTACTTC. This codes for CASSPSGGGSYEQYF. Full variable domain (outside the CDR3, taken from reference TRBV7-2 and TRBJ2-7): GAGVSQSPSNKVTEKGKDVELRCDPISGHTALYWYRQSLGQGLEFLIYFQGNSAPDKSGLPSDRFSAERTGGSVSTLTIQRTQQEDSAVYLCASSPSGGGSYEQYFGPGTRLTVT.